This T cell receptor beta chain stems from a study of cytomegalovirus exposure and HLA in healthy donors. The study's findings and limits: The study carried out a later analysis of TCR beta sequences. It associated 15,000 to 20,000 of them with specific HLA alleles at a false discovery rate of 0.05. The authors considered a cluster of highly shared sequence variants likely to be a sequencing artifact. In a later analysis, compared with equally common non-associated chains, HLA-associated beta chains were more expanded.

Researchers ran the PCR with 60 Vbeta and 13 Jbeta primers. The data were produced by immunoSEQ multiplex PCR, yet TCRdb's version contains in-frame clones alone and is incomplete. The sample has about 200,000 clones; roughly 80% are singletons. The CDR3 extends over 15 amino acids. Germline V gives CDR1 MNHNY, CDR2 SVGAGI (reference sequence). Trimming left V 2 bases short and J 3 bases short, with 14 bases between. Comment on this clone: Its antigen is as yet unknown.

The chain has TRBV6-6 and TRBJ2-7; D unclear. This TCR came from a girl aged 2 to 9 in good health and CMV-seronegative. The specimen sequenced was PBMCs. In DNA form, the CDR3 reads TGTGCCAGCAGTTACGACAAAGGTCTCTACTACGAGCAGTACTTC. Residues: CASSYDKGLYYEQYF.